The next 11 T cell receptor beta chains were all read from a single sample in a study of blood T cell repertoires in COVID-19. This table comes from immunoSEQ multiplex PCR, and its TCRdb copy is limited to in-frame clones, with some not included. The top ten clones hold 2.5% to 3% of a sample with 65,000 to 90,000 clones, around four fifths of them seen once. The sequencing input was peripheral blood. The source of these receptors is a man of 80 years or more with active or convalescent COVID-19.

The chain carries TRBV6-5 and TRBJ2-3; 14 bases are a match to TRBD2. The CDR3 contains 14 residues. CDR1 and CDR2 (germline): MNHEY, SVGAGI. After removal of 10 bases from V and 5 bases from J, the junction contained 5 bases not matched to a gene. The CDR3 protein is CAIGLAGGIDTQYF. CDR3 bases: TGTGCCATAGGACTAGCGGGGGGTATAGATACGCAGTATTTT.

The chain is built from TRBV27 and TRBJ1-2; TRBD1 aligns across 9 bases. Germline values: CDR1 MNHEY, CDR2 SMNVEV (reference sequence). CDR3 size: 13 residues. Trimming at V came to 7 bases and at J to 2 bases, leaving 2 bases not matched to a gene. The chain's CDR3 is CASIGQGNYGYTF. The CDR3 DNA sequence: TGTGCCAGCATTGGACAGGGGAACTATGGCTACACCTTC.

The chain joins TRBV24-1 to TRBJ2-1, with 9 bases fitting TRBD1. Unmatched junction bases numbered 7, after V lost 3 bases and J lost 5 bases. Per germline, CDR1 KGHDR and CDR2 SFDVKD. The CDR3 totals 16 residues. The CDR3 loop is CATSDPGTGKDNEQFF. In DNA form, the CDR3 reads TGTGCCACCAGTGATCCAGGGACAGGGAAAGACAATGAGCAGTTCTTC.

The chain has TRBV5-1 and TRBJ2-1; weak D call: TRBD2 (7 bases). The CDR3 loop spans 17 amino acids. Germline-derived CDR1 and CDR2 are SGHRS and YFSETQ. The ends were cut back, 4 bases at V and 2 bases at J, with 19 bases in the middle. CDR3: CASSLRGGRQPYNEQFF. CDR3 in DNA: TGCGCCAGCAGCCTTAGGGGGGGCCGACAGCCCTACAATGAGCAGTTCTTC.

The chain joins TRBV5-6 to TRBJ1-5; D remains unclear. The germline gives CDR1 SGHDT, CDR2 YYEEEE. V was pared by 2 bases and J by 3 bases, with 9 bases between. The CDR3 length is 14 residues. CDR3 bases: TGTGCCAGCAGCTTTCGAGCCACCAATCAGCCCCAGCATTTT. It codes for CASSFRATNQPQHF.

The CDR3 bases are TGTGCCAGCAGCTTGGTTCCAGGGTCCTACGGTAATTCACCCCTCCACTTT. As protein: CASSLVPGSYGNSPLHF. The chain joins TRBV5-5 to TRBJ1-6, with a possible D match to TRBD1 (5 bases). V shed 0 bases and J shed 6 bases, with 16 bases lying between them. The CDR3 has 17 residues. The germline V gene has CDR1 SGHKS and CDR2 YYEKEE (reference sequence).

V gene TRBV25-1 combines with J gene TRBJ2-2; TRBD2 matches at 8 bases. CDR1 and CDR2 (germline): MGHDK, SYGVNS. V lost 8 bases, J lost 13 bases, and 12 bases stayed unmatched. The CDR3 is 13 residues long. The CDR3 sequence: CASRGGTWGWLFF. CDR3 DNA: TGTGCCAGCCGGGGGGGAACCTGGGGTTGGCTGTTTTTT.

The rearrangement uses TRBV6-5 and TRBJ2-7; D is unclear. Germline V CDR1 and CDR2: MNHEY, SVGAGI. There are 12 residues in the CDR3. V shed 6 bases and J shed 0 bases, with 6 bases lying between them. This CDR3 is CASSHSSYEQYF. Here the CDR3 DNA reads TGTGCCAGCAGCCATAGCTCCTACGAGCAGTACTTC.

The chain joins TRBV25-1 to TRBJ1-6; 9 nucleotides align to TRBD1. The CDR3 consists of 15 residues. V lost 4 bases and J lost 8; bases outside the gene matches: 6. Germline assignment: CDR1 MGHDK and CDR2 SYGVNS. CDR3 nucleotide sequence: TGTGCCAGCAGTGCCACACAGGGGGCTTATTCACCCCTCCACTTT. It specifies CASSATQGAYSPLHF.

The CDR3, as DNA: TGTGCCAGCAGCTTAGAGTCCGGGAGCGGGTATGGCTACACCTTC. It encodes CASSLESGSGYGYTF. The rearrangement uses TRBV7-9 and TRBJ1-2; D is uncertain. Germline loops: CDR1 SEHNR, CDR2 FQNEAQ (reference sequence). Trimming shortened V by 1 base and J by 5 bases, and 14 bases separated the two germline ends. This CDR3 region has 15 residues.

This sequence joins TRBV5-4 and TRBJ1-6, with 8 nucleotides matching TRBD1. The CDR3 extends over 15 amino acids. Germline lookup yields CDR1 SGHNT and CDR2 YYREEE (reference sequence). The V and J ends lost 4 bases and 9 bases, in that order; junction bases with no gene match: 9. This chain's CDR3 is CASSQITGGGSPLHF. In nucleotides, the CDR3 is TGTGCCAGCAGCCAAATAACAGGGGGTGGTTCACCCCTCCACTTT.